The entry below describes one T cell receptor (beta chain). No antigen is known for it. The data were taken from a study of vaccination effects on CD4 cells after COVID-19. Study in general: Two doses of BNT162b2 or mRNA-1273 vaccine were administered to participants. Whole-study findings and limits: Long after vaccination, the clones induced by infection and by vaccine shrank markedly in size.

Cultured cells yielded isolated CD4+ T cells after less than 11 days. No vaccinee had earlier SARS-CoV-2 infection, and nucleocapsid antibodies were negative. Generated by immunoSEQ multiplex PCR, the TCRdb table keeps only in-frame clones and is missing some. The sample yields around 27,000 clones, roughly 60% seen once. There are 15 residues in the CDR3. CDR1 and CDR2 from the germline V gene are LNHDA and SQIVND (reference sequence). Trimming removed 8 bases at V and 3 bases at J, with 20 bases between. The sample consisted of CD4+ T cells from PBMCs cultured without peptide, taken before COVID-19 vaccination. This sequence was found in a human donor who received a COVID-19 vaccine. The V call is TRBV19, the J call TRBJ2-7; perhaps TRBD2 as D (6 bases). In DNA form, the CDR3 reads TGTGCCAGTGGCGACCGGGACTTGGGGATCTACGAGCAGTACTTC. Its translation is CASGDRDLGIYEQYF.